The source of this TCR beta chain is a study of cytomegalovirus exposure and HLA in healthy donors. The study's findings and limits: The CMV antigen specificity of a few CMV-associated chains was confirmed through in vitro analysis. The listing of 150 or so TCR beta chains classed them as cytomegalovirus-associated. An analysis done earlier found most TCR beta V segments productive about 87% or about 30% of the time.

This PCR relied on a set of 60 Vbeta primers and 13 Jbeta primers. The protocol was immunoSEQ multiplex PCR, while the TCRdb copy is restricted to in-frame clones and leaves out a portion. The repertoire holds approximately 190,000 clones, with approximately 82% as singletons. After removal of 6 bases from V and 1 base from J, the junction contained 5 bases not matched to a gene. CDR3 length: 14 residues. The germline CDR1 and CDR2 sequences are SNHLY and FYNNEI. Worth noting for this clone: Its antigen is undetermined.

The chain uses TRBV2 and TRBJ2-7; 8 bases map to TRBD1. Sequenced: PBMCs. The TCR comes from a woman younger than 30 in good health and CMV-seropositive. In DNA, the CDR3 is TGTGCCAGCAGCGCAGGGGGCGGTTCCTACGAGCAGTACTTC. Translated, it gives CASSAGGGSYEQYF. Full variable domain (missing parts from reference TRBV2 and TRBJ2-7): EPEVTQTPSHQVTQMGQEVILRCVPISNHLYFYWYRQILGQKVEFLVSFYNNEISEKSEIFDDQFSVERPDGSNFTLKIRSTKLEDSAMYFCASSAGGGSYEQYFGPGTRLTVT.